The rows below give T cell receptor beta chains drawn from one sample of a study of Graves' ophthalmopathy and Graves' hyperthyroidism. A single record per CDR3 protein comes from TCRdb applying MiXCR to the multiplex PCR reads. The table lists approximately 480,000 distinct CDR3 sequences, approximately 15% of them singletons. The sequencing sample was made of blood. Source of these receptors: a woman aged 25 to 45 with Graves' ophthalmopathy. The CDR3 runs from the conserved cysteine through the conserved F or W. The D gene is left open where the match is weak. The size field reads once, few, many, or a class for an expanded clone.

cdr3_length: 13; j_call: TRBJ1-1; d_call: NA; clone_size: many; v_call: TRBV20-1; cdr3_nt: TGCAGTGTCAGCCCCGGACGGAACACTGAAGCTTTCTTT; cdr3_aa: CSVSPGRNTEAFF
cdr3_length: 15; j_call: TRBJ2-7; d_call: TRBD2; clone_size: many; v_call: TRBV28; cdr3_nt: TGTGCCAGCAGCGCTAGGACTAGAAGCTCCTACGAGCAGTACTTC; cdr3_aa: CASSARTRSSYEQYF
cdr3_length: 12; j_call: TRBJ1-2; d_call: NA; clone_size: few; v_call: TRBV20-1; cdr3_nt: TGCAGTGCTAGGAGGAGTTACTATGGCTACACCTTC; cdr3_aa: CSARRSYYGYTF
cdr3_length: 14; j_call: TRBJ2-7; d_call: TRBD2; clone_size: many; v_call: TRBV28; cdr3_nt: TGTGCCAGCAGCCGCGGACTAGCGGGAGGCGAGCAGTACTTC; cdr3_aa: CASSRGLAGGEQYF
cdr3_length: 16; j_call: TRBJ2-6; d_call: NA; clone_size: many; v_call: TRBV29-1; cdr3_nt: TGCAGCGTATTTGACGCCGAGGGGGCTGGGGCCAACGTCCTGACTTTC; cdr3_aa: CSVFDAEGAGANVLTF
cdr3_length: 13; j_call: TRBJ2-7; d_call: NA; clone_size: many; v_call: TRBV20-1; cdr3_nt: TGCAGTGCTAGAGATGTGCAGCTCGGCGAGCAGTACTTC; cdr3_aa: CSARDVQLGEQYF
cdr3_length: 15; j_call: TRBJ2-7; d_call: TRBD2; clone_size: many; v_call: TRBV5-1; cdr3_nt: TGCGCCAGCAGCGGCGGACTAGCGGGAGGAGGGGAGCAGTACTTC; cdr3_aa: CASSGGLAGGGEQYF
cdr3_length: 11; j_call: TRBJ2-7; d_call: NA; clone_size: many; v_call: TRBV20-1; cdr3_nt: TGCAGTGCTAGAGTGGGCTACGAGCAGTACTTC; cdr3_aa: CSARVGYEQYF
cdr3_length: 15; j_call: TRBJ2-7; d_call: NA; clone_size: many; v_call: TRBV13; cdr3_nt: TGTGCCAGCAGCTCCAAGGGTGACTGGGCCTACGAGCAGTACTTC; cdr3_aa: CASSSKGDWAYEQYF
cdr3_length: 18; j_call: TRBJ1-1; d_call: NA; clone_size: many; v_call: TRBV6-2/TRBV6-3; cdr3_nt: TGTGCCAGCAGTCGGGACACCCCGTGGGGGGGATCGAACACTGAAGCTTTCTTT; cdr3_aa: CASSRDTPWGGSNTEAFF